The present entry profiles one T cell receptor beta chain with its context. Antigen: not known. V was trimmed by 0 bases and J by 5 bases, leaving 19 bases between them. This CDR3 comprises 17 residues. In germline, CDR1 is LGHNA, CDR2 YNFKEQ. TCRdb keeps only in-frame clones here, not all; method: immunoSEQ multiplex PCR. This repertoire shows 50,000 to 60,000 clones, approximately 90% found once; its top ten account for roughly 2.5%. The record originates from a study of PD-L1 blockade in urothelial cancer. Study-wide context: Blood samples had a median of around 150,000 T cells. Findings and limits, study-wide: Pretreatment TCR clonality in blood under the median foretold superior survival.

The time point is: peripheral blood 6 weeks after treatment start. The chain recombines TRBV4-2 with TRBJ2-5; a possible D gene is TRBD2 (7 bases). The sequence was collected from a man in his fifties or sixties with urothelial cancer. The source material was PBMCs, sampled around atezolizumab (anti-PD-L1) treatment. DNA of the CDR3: TGTGCCAGCAGCCAAGATCCCGGCTTGGGGGGGCGGGAGACCCAGTACTTC. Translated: CASSQDPGLGGRETQYF.